Below are 26 T cell receptor beta chains sequenced from a single sample in a study of long-term antiretroviral therapy in people with HIV. At survey level, the immunoSEQ assay was run in its v3.0 version. Measured with immunoSEQ multiplex PCR; TCRdb has only the in-frame clones, and not every one. The sample lists tens of thousands of clones, roughly 95% occurring once. Material: unsorted PBMCs, obtained 6 to 6.5 years after starting antiretroviral therapy. Source of these receptors: a young man with HIV.

The chain couples TRBV19 to TRBJ2-5; D not certain. Between the trimmed V and J ends, which lost 1 base and 10 bases, there was a span of 22 bases. The germline CDR1 and CDR2 sequences are LNHDA and SQIVND (reference sequence). This CDR3 region has 16 residues. This chain's CDR3 is CASSIVSAKGEVGQYF. The CDR3 DNA follows: TGTGCCAGTAGTATAGTTTCGGCCAAGGGTGAGGTGGGCCAGTACTTC.

This clone came up once. The chain is built from TRBV19 and TRBJ1-5, with unresolved D. V was clipped by 3 bases and J by 0 bases, with 12 bases between them. Per germline, CDR1 LNHDA and CDR2 SQIVND (reference sequence). CDR3 length: 16 residues. The CDR3 loop is CASSIGHSLSNQPQHF. The CDR3 bases are TGTGCCAGTAGTATCGGTCATTCGCTTAGCAATCAGCCCCAGCATTTT.

The gene calls are TRBV4-2 and TRBJ2-3; 14 bases map to TRBD2. This CDR3 spans 18 amino acids. CDR1 and CDR2 from the germline V gene are LGHNA and YNFKEQ. With 1 base clipped from V and 1 base from J, the junction kept 4 bases outside the gene matches. CDR3 in DNA: TGTGCCAGCAGCCAAGGACTAGCGGGGGGGCCGGGCACAGATACGCAGTATTTT. It encodes CASSQGLAGGPGTDTQYF.

DNA of the CDR3: TGTGCCAGCAGCCGCGATCGGCCATCTAGCTCCTACGAGCAGTACTTC. Translation gives CASSRDRPSSSYEQYF. This chain joins TRBV5-4 and TRBJ2-7; no clear D. V was clipped by 4 bases and J by 0 bases, with 17 bases between them. The CDR3 loop spans 16 amino acids. The germline V gene has CDR1 SGHNT and CDR2 YYREEE (reference sequence).

The chain has TRBV6-5 and TRBJ1-1; 7 bases fit TRBD1. This CDR3 contains 13 residues. Unmatched junction bases numbered 2, after V lost 2 bases and J lost 5 bases. Germline assignment: CDR1 MNHEY and CDR2 SVGAGI. CDR3 loop: CASSYTGETEAFF. DNA of the CDR3: TGTGCCAGCAGTTACACAGGGGAGACTGAAGCTTTCTTT.

This sequence joins TRBV7-8 and TRBJ2-7; the D gene is possibly TRBD2 (6 bases). This CDR3 region has 14 residues. Germline lookup yields CDR1 SGHVS and CDR2 FQNEAQ. Trimming took off 1 base at V and 4 bases at J, with 11 bases between the two ends. The CDR3 loop reads CASSLEVGLYEQYF. The CDR3, as DNA: TGTGCCAGCAGCTTAGAGGTGGGACTTTACGAGCAGTACTTC. The full variable domain, rest sourced from reference TRBV7-8 and TRBJ2-7, is GAGVSQSPRYKVAKRGQDVALRCDPISGHVSLFWYQQALGQGPEFLTYFQNEAQLDKSGLPSDRFFAERPEGSVSTLKIQRTQQEDSAVYLCASSLEVGLYEQYFGPGTRLTVT.

The chain carries TRBV19 and TRBJ1-2, with TRBD1 as a possible D gene (5 bases). Germline CDR1 reads LNHDA; CDR2 reads SQIVND (reference sequence). This CDR3 has 13 amino acids. The V gene lost 4 bases and the J gene lost 4 bases, with 10 bases spanning the gap. The CDR3 DNA is TGTGCCAGTAGTAAGGGCAGGGTCTATGGCTACACCTTC. Its protein is CASSKGRVYGYTF.

The chain uses TRBV18 and TRBJ1-1; D not resolved. V lost 3 bases and J lost 6, with 8 bases in between. The CDR3 has 12 amino acids. Germline V lookup: CDR1 KGHSH, CDR2 LQKENI. In DNA form, the CDR3 reads TGTGCCAGCTCACCGCGCGGCGCTGAAGCTTTCTTT. Protein: CASSPRGAEAFF.

The rearrangement links TRBV9 to TRBJ2-1, with D perhaps being TRBD1 or TRBD2 (5 bases each). The ends were cut back, 3 bases at V and 3 bases at J, with 16 bases in the middle. CDR3 length: 16 amino acids. Looked up from germline, CDR1 is SGDLS and CDR2 is YYNGEE. The CDR3, as DNA: TGTGCCAGCAGCGCCCCTGGGGGTCGGGTCTACAATGAGCAGTTCTTC. Residues: CASSAPGGRVYNEQFF.

This chain uses TRBV7-3 with TRBJ2-5; D is possibly TRBD2 (6 bases). The germline V gene encodes CDR1 SGHTA and CDR2 FQGTGA. The ends were cut back, 6 bases at V and 1 base at J, with 12 bases in the middle. This CDR3 contains 14 residues. CDR3 sequence reads: CASSLGGPQETQYF. The CDR3 bases are TGTGCCAGCAGTTTAGGAGGGCCCCAAGAGACCCAGTACTTC.

This clone has a handful of counts. The J gene is TRBJ1-5, the V gene TRBV7-8, with a weak D call TRBD1 (5 bases). The germline CDR1 and CDR2 sequences are SGHVS and FQNEAQ. The CDR3 totals 14 residues. The germline V and J ends were trimmed by 5 bases and 9 bases, with 17 bases remaining between them. CDR3 DNA sequence: TGTGCCAGCAGCGCAGGGACCGCCCGCCTGCCCCAGCATTTT. The encoded protein is CASSAGTARLPQHF.

The V call is TRBV4-1, the J call TRBJ2-3; 7 bases match TRBD1. The V and J ends lost 4 bases and 2 bases, in that order; junction bases with no gene match: 12. CDR1 and CDR2 from the germline V gene are MGHRA and YSYEKL. The CDR3 runs to 17 residues. The CDR3: CASSLRQGALSTDTQYF. CDR3 nucleotide sequence: TGCGCCAGCAGCCTTCGACAGGGAGCCCTCTCCACAGATACGCAGTATTTT.

The CDR3 sequence is CASSLYGGAAGNTIYF. The CDR3 nucleotides are TGTGCCAGCAGTTTATACGGAGGGGCGGCTGGAAACACCATATATTTT. The chain employs TRBV27 and TRBJ1-3; D possibly corresponds to TRBD1 (5 bases). Between the trimmed V and J ends, which lost 1 base and 2 bases, there was a span of 12 bases. Germline CDR1 reads MNHEY; CDR2 reads SMNVEV (reference sequence). CDR3 size: 16 residues.

J is TRBJ2-1 and V is TRBV4-1, with TRBD2 matching over 9 bases. Per germline, CDR1 MGHRA and CDR2 YSYEKL. The CDR3 length is 16 residues. The V gene end was trimmed by 3 bases and the J gene end by 2 bases; junction bases not matched to a gene: 5. The chain's CDR3 is CASSQVSGSPYNEQFF. Written as DNA, the CDR3 is TGCGCCAGCAGCCAGGTTAGCGGGAGTCCCTACAATGAGCAGTTCTTC.

This chain joins TRBV2 and TRBJ2-2, with D possibly matching TRBD1 (6 bases). With 8 bases removed from V and 1 base from J, the gap between germline ends came to 14 bases. This CDR3 is 15 amino acids long. Germline lookup yields CDR1 SNHLY and CDR2 FYNNEI. For the CDR3, the DNA is TGTGCCAGCCAGCTAGGGGGACGGAACACCGGGGAGCTGTTTTTT. Its protein is CASQLGGRNTGELFF. Combining the CDR3 with reference TRBV2 and TRBJ2-2 gives the whole variable domain EPEVTQTPSHQVTQMGQEVILRCVPISNHLYFYWYRQILGQKVEFLVSFYNNEISEKSEIFDDQFSVERPDGSNFTLKIRSTKLEDSAMYFCASQLGGRNTGELFFGEGSRLTVL.

In DNA, the CDR3 is TGTGCCAGCAGCCTTCTACTAGCGGGAGTCAGGGAGCTGTTTTTT. Amino acids: CASSLLLAGVRELFF. The rearrangement joins TRBV7-2 to TRBJ2-2, with 11 bases aligning to TRBD2. The V gene end was trimmed by 5 bases and the J gene end by 9 bases; junction bases not matched to a gene: 8. This CDR3 has 15 residues. Germline-derived CDR1 and CDR2 are SGHTA and FQGNSA.

The rearrangement links TRBV5-1 to TRBJ1-1, with unresolved D. Germline CDR1 and CDR2: SGHRS and YFSETQ. V lost 0 bases and J 4 bases, leaving 13 bases between the germline ends. There are 15 residues in the CDR3. CDR3 coding DNA: TGCGCCAGCAGCTTGGGGGAGGGTATGCTCACTGAAGCTTTCTTT. Its translation is CASSLGEGMLTEAFF.

The gene calls are TRBV6-4 and TRBJ2-2, with D possibly being TRBD1 (5 bases). V was shortened by 4 bases and J by 4 bases, with 7 bases between the two germline ends. In germline, CDR1 is MRHNA, CDR2 SNTAGT. The CDR3 runs 13 residues. CDR3: CASSVGRTGELFF. In DNA form, the CDR3 reads TGTGCCAGCAGTGTGGGGCGCACCGGGGAGCTGTTTTTT.

The rearrangement links TRBV6-5 to TRBJ2-7; TRBD2 might be the D (6 bases). Trimming took off 4 bases at V and 0 bases at J, with 10 bases between the two ends. Germline loops: CDR1 MNHEY, CDR2 SVGAGI. The CDR3 is made up of 14 amino acids. The CDR3 protein is CASSFSGSSYEQYF. DNA of the CDR3: TGTGCCAGCAGTTTTAGCGGTAGCTCCTACGAGCAGTACTTC.

This chain joins TRBV10-3 and TRBJ1-6, with D perhaps matching TRBD1 (5 bases). The CDR3 totals 15 residues. V gave up 7 bases and J gave up 1 base, with 11 bases separating them. Germline V gene lookup returns CDR1 ENHRY and CDR2 SYGVKD. CDR3 in DNA: TGTGCCATCAAGGGGCAGGGATCCTATAATTCACCCCTCCACTTT. This gives the protein CAIKGQGSYNSPLHF.

The chain employs TRBV30 and TRBJ2-2, with 9 bases matching TRBD2. The CDR3 totals 16 residues. In germline, CDR1 is GTSNPN, CDR2 SVGIG (reference sequence). V lost 8 bases, J lost 5 bases, and 15 bases stayed unmatched. In nucleotides, the CDR3 is TGTGCCCAGAGGCTGCGGGAGGGCGGGGATACCGGGGAGCTGTTTTTT. Amino acids: CAQRLREGGDTGELFF.

V and J are TRBV7-2 and TRBJ2-7; tentative D call: TRBD2 (6 bases). The CDR3 spans 14 residues. The germline V gene encodes CDR1 SGHTA and CDR2 FQGNSA. Trimming shortened V by 2 bases and J by 9 bases, and 17 bases separated the two germline ends. Here the CDR3 reads CASSLSGAGRTQYF. In DNA, the CDR3 is TGTGCCAGCAGCTTAAGTGGGGCGGGAAGGACGCAGTACTTC.

This clone appeared once. This chain links TRBV13 with TRBJ1-1, with a tentative D call TRBD1 (5 bases). The CDR3 is 12 residues long. Trimming cost V 0 bases and J 8 bases, with 7 bases left between them. Germline V CDR1 and CDR2: PRHDT, FYEKMQ (reference sequence). The CDR3: CASSLGRTEAFF. The CDR3 DNA reads as TGTGCCAGCAGCTTAGGAAGGACAGAAGCTTTCTTT.

This chain joins TRBV6-1 and TRBJ2-2; 11 bases map to TRBD2. V was pared by 4 bases and J by 6 bases, with 7 bases of the junction left unmatched. The CDR3 spans 16 residues. The germline CDR1 and CDR2 sequences are MNHNS and SASEGT. CDR3 protein: CASSVLSLAGAGELFF. In DNA, the CDR3 is TGTGCCAGCAGTGTATTGTCACTAGCGGGAGCCGGGGAGCTGTTTTTT.

V gene TRBV13 combines with J gene TRBJ2-5; a possible D gene is TRBD1 (5 bases). This CDR3 comprises 14 residues. The V and J ends lost 5 bases and 4 bases respectively, with 14 bases between them. The V gene's germline CDR1 is PRHDT and CDR2 FYEKMQ (reference sequence). In DNA, the CDR3 is TGTGCCAGCAGCCAGGGAACGTCTGGAGAGACCCAGTACTTC. It is translated as CASSQGTSGETQYF.

The chain is built from TRBV4-2 and TRBJ2-3; D uncertain. The CDR3 extends over 14 amino acids. V was trimmed by 4 bases and J by 0 bases, leaving 8 bases between them. Germline assignment: CDR1 LGHNA and CDR2 YNFKEQ. The CDR3 DNA is TGTGCCAGCAGCCCCGAGGAGAGCACAGATACGCAGTATTTT. It encodes CASSPEESTDTQYF.